There are a few counts of the clone carrying this T cell receptor beta chain. The final CDR3 position lacks the conserved phenylalanine or tryptophan, pointing to a likely read error. Germline CDR1 is LNHNV and CDR2 is YYDKDF (reference sequence). Germline trimming cut 8 bases from V and 4 bases from J; bases unmatched to any gene: 7. The CDR3 covers 14 residues. The data were obtained in a study of regulatory T cells in long-lasting Graves disease. CDR3-region Arm-PCR and iRepertoire HTBI primers produced the TCR beta libraries. Each CDR3 protein is one row after TCRdb ran MiXCR on the multiplex PCR reads. Of more than 650,000 distinct CDR3 sequences detected, around 30% appear once; the ten largest clones hold around 42%. Time point defined: persistent/refractory GD, antithyroid drugs over 5 years with positive TRAb. RNA extracted from PBMCs served as the sequencing template.

The material sequenced was peripheral blood mononuclear cells (PBMCs), taken when the disease was refractory, from a patient treated with antithyroid drugs. The rearrangement links TRBV15 to TRBJ2-5; 10 bases line up with TRBD1. The sequence came from a female donor with Graves disease. In DNA form, the CDR3 reads TGTGCCACCGCTACGACAGGGGGCATAGAGACCCAGTACCTC. Translating it yields CATATTGGIETQYL.